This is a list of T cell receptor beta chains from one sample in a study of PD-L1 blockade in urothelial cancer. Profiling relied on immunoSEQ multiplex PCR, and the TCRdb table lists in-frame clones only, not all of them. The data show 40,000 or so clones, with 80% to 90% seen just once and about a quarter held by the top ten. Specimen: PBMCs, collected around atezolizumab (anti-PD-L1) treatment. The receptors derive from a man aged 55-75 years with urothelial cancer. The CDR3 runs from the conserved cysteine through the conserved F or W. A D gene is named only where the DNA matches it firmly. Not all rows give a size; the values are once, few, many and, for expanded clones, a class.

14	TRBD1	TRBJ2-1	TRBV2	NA	CASSADRGSNEQFF	TGTGCCAGCAGTGCGGACAGGGGTTCCAATGAGCAGTTCTTC
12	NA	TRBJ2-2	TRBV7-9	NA	CASSQGSGELFF	TGTGCCAGCAGCCAGGGATCCGGGGAGCTGTTTTTT
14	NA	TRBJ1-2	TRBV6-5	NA	CASSRTVFGYGYTF	TGTGCCAGCAGTCGGACAGTGTTTGGGTATGGCTACACCTTC
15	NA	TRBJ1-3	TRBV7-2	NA	CASISLADSGNTIYF	TGTGCCAGCATCTCCCTGGCAGACTCTGGAAACACCATATATTTT
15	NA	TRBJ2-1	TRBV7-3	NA	CASSLQGGAHNEQFF	TGTGCCAGCAGCTTACAGGGGGGCGCCCACAATGAGCAGTTCTTC
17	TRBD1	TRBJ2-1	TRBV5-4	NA	CASTQVLRDRAYNEQFF	TGTGCCAGCACCCAAGTCCTCCGGGACAGGGCCTACAATGAGCAGTTCTTC
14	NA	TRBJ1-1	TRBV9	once	CASSVVAENTEAFF	TGTGCCAGCAGCGTAGTAGCAGAGAACACTGAAGCTTTCTTT
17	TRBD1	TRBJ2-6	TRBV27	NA	CASNSRGTGSGANVLTF	TGTGCCAGCAATTCCCGCGGGACAGGCTCTGGGGCCAACGTCCTGACTTTC
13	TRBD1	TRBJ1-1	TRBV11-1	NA	CASSSRGQGEAFF	TGTGCCAGCAGCTCTCGAGGACAGGGTGAAGCTTTCTTT
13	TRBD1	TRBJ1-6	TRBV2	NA	CASSPGQSSPLHF	TGTGCCAGCAGCCCGGGACAGAGCTCACCCCTCCACTTT
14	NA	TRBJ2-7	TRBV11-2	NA	CASSFGIQVYEQYF	TGTGCCAGCAGCTTCGGGATACAAGTCTACGAGCAGTACTTC
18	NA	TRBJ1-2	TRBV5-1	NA	CASSAGGLALAANYGYTF	TGCGCCAGCAGCGCAGGAGGTCTCGCACTTGCAGCTAACTATGGCTACACCTTC
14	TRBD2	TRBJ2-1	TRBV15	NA	CATSRVSGYNEQFF	TGTGCCACCAGCAGAGTTAGCGGGTACAATGAGCAGTTCTTC
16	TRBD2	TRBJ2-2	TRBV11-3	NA	CASSLAAGVNTGELFF	TGTGCCAGCAGCTTAGCTGCGGGGGTCAACACCGGGGAGCTGTTTTTT
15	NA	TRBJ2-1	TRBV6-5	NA	CASRTRGSAFNEQFF	TGTGCCAGCAGGACCAGGGGCTCGGCCTTCAATGAGCAGTTCTTC
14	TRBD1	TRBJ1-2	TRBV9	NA	CASSVGQGADGYTF	TGTGCCAGCAGCGTCGGACAGGGGGCTGATGGCTACACCTTC
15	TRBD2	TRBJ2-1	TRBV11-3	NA	CASSLDSGTYNEQFF	TGTGCCAGCAGCTTAGACAGCGGGACCTACAATGAGCAGTTCTTC
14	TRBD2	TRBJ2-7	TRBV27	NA	CASSFSGGRYEQYF	TGTGCCAGCAGTTTTTCGGGGGGGCGGTACGAGCAGTACTTC
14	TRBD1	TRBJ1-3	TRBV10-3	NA	CAIRGTGPGNTIYF	TGTGCCATCAGAGGGACAGGGCCAGGAAACACCATATATTTT
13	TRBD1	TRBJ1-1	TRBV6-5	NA	CASSPQGTTEAFF	TGTGCCAGCAGTCCACAGGGGACCACTGAAGCTTTCTTT
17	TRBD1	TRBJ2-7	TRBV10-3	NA	CAIRLYRARDRTYEQYF	TGTGCCATCAGGCTTTATCGAGCCCGGGACAGAACCTACGAGCAGTACTTC
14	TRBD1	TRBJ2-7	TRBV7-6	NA	CASSLADRDYEQYF	TGTGCCAGCAGCTTAGCCGACAGGGACTACGAGCAGTACTTC
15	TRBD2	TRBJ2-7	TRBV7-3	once	CASILPAGGSYEQYF	TGTGCCAGCATCCTCCCCGCGGGGGGATCTTACGAGCAGTACTTC
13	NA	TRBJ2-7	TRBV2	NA	CASQGSLSYEQYF	TGTGCCAGCCAGGGAAGCCTCTCCTACGAGCAGTACTTC
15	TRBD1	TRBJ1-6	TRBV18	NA	CASSPMTGDNSPLHF	TGTGCCAGCTCACCCATGACAGGGGACAATTCACCCCTCCACTTT
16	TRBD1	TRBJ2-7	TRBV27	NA	CASSLTRAGGRYEQYF	TGTGCCAGCAGTCTGACCCGGGCAGGGGGACGCTACGAGCAGTACTTC
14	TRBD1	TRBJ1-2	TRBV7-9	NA	CASSHGTGSYGYTF	TGTGCCAGCAGCCACGGGACAGGGAGCTATGGCTACACCTTC
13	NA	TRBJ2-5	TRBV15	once	CATSRDLQETQYF	TGTGCCACCAGCAGAGATCTACAAGAGACCCAGTACTTC
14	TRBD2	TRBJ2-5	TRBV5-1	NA	CASTPGGSGKTQYF	TGCGCCAGCACCCCGGGTGGGAGCGGGAAGACCCAGTACTTC
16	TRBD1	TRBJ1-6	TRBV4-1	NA	CASSQGSGQYNSPLHF	TGCGCCAGCAGCCAGGGATCGGGACAGTATAATTCACCCCTCCACTTT
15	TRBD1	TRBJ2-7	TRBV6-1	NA	CASSEEDRRSYEQYF	TGTGCCAGCAGTGAAGAGGACAGGCGCTCCTACGAGCAGTACTTC
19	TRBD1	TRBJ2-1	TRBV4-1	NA	CASSQDPLRDSVLLNEQFF	TGCGCCAGCAGCCAAGATCCTCTCCGGGACAGCGTTCTCCTCAATGAGCAGTTCTTC
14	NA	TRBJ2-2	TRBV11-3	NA	CASSLGGDTGELFF	TGTGCCAGCAGCTTAGGGGGGGACACCGGGGAGCTGTTTTTT
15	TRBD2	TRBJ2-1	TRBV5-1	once	CASSLEGLPYNEQFF	TGCGCCAGCAGCTTGGAGGGACTACCGTACAATGAGCAGTTCTTC
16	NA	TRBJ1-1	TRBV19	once	CASSISGGPWNTEAFF	TGTGCCAGTAGTATATCGGGGGGGCCTTGGAACACTGAAGCTTTCTTT
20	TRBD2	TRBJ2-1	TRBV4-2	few	CASSQDLLAGGLVRYNEQFF	TGTGCCAGCAGCCAAGATCTACTAGCGGGAGGGCTGGTACGCTACAATGAGCAGTTCTTC
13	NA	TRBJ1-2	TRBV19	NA	CASRDNANYGYTF	TGTGCCAGTAGGGACAACGCTAACTATGGCTACACCTTC
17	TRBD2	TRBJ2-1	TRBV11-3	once	CASSLSGLAGGRNEQFF	TGTGCCAGCAGCTTATCCGGACTAGCGGGAGGTAGGAATGAGCAGTTCTTC
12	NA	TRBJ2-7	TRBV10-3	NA	CAIRSTGNEQYF	TGTGCCATCAGGTCGACAGGTAACGAGCAGTACTTC
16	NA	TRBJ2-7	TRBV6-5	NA	CASSSLASEIDYEQYF	TGTGCCAGCAGTTCCTTAGCGAGCGAGATAGATTACGAGCAGTACTTC
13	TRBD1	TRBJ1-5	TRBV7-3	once	CASSLIGGQPQHF	TGTGCCAGCAGCTTAATAGGGGGCCAGCCCCAGCATTTT
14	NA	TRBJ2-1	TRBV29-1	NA	CSVGAGDSYNEQFF	TGCAGCGTTGGGGCAGGGGACTCCTACAATGAGCAGTTCTTC
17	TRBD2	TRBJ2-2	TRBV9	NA	CASSPSPGTTNTGELFF	TGTGCCAGCAGCCCATCCCCCGGGACTACTAACACCGGGGAGCTGTTTTTT
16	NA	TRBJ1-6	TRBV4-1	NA	CASSQPSGTGGSPLHF	TGCGCCAGCAGCCAACCTTCCGGGACGGGGGGTTCACCCCTCCACTTT
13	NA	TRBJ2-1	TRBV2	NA	CASNPPFSPWQFF	TGTGCCAGCAATCCCCCGTTTAGTCCTTGGCAGTTCTTC
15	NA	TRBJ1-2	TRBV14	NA	CASSQDLRENYGYTF	TGTGCCAGCAGCCAAGATTTGAGGGAAAACTATGGCTACACCTTC
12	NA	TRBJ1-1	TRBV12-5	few	CASGILEGRPFF	TGTGCTAGTGGTATTCTCGAGGGGAGGCCTTTCTTT
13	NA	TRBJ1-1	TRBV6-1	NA	CASSITGSTEAFF	TGTGCCAGCAGCATAACAGGGAGCACTGAAGCTTTCTTT
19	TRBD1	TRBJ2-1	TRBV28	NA	CASRGIRDRGRLAEREQFF	TGTGCCAGCAGGGGGATTAGGGACAGGGGGCGGCTAGCGGAGCGGGAGCAGTTCTTC
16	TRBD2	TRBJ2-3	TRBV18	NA	CASSPIAGGYTDTQYF	TGTGCCAGCTCACCTATAGCGGGAGGGTACACAGATACGCAGTATTTT
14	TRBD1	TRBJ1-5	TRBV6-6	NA	CASSYGTGFQPQHF	TGTGCCAGCAGTTACGGGACAGGGTTTCAGCCCCAGCATTTT
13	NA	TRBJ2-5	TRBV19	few	CASSIATQETQYF	TGTGCCAGTAGTATTGCCACTCAAGAGACCCAGTACTTC
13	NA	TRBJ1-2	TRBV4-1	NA	CASSQDPAGGYTF	TGCGCCAGCAGCCAAGATCCTGCCGGGGGCTACACCTTC
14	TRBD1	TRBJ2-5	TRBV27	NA	CASSLTGGEETQYF	TGTGCCAGCAGCCTGACAGGGGGCGAAGAGACCCAGTACTTC
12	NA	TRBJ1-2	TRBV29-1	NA	CSVDWESYGYTF	TGCAGCGTCGACTGGGAGAGCTATGGCTACACCTTC
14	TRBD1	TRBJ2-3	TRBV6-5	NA	CASSRQGKADTQYF	TGTGCCAGCAGTCGACAGGGGAAAGCAGATACGCAGTATTTT